The clone carrying this T cell receptor beta chain was counted a few times. Its cognate antigen is unknown. The sample originates from a study of T cell responses to AZD1222 COVID-19 vaccine. Trimming removed 1 base at V and 2 bases at J, with 9 bases between. Germline V lookup: CDR1 SGHVS, CDR2 FNYEAQ. This CDR3 has 14 residues. Second doses that came at about 4 or about 12 weeks were put together. Points from the study as a whole: Repertoires were obtained solely post-peak T cell response. Receipt of two AZD1222 doses was followed by a rise in Spike-specific TCR breadth and depth. Most donors were white British, females outnumbered males, and clonal diversity was possibly underestimated.

This table comes from immunoSEQ multiplex PCR, and its TCRdb copy is limited to in-frame clones, with some not included. In the table there are 58,000 or so clones, 70% to 90% of which are singletons. This receptor was identified in an adult who received the AZD1222 COVID-19 vaccine. This chain joins TRBV7-6 and TRBJ2-7, with a weak D call TRBD2 (5 bases). The material was peripheral blood, obtained 28 days after the second AZD1222 dose. CDR3 protein: CASSLDEGAYEQYF. The CDR3 DNA is TGTGCCAGCAGCTTAGATGAGGGAGCCTACGAGCAGTACTTC.